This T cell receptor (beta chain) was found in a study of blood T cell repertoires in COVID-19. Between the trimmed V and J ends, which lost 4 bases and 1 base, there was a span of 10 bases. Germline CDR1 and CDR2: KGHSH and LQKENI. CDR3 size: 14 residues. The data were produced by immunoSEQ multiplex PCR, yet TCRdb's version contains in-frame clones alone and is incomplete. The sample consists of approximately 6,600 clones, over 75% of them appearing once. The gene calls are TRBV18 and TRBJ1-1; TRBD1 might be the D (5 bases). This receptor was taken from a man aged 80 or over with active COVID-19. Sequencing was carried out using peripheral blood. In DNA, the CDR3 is TGTGCCAGCTCACTACAGGAGAGGAACACTGAAGCTTTCTTT. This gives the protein CASSLQERNTEAFF.